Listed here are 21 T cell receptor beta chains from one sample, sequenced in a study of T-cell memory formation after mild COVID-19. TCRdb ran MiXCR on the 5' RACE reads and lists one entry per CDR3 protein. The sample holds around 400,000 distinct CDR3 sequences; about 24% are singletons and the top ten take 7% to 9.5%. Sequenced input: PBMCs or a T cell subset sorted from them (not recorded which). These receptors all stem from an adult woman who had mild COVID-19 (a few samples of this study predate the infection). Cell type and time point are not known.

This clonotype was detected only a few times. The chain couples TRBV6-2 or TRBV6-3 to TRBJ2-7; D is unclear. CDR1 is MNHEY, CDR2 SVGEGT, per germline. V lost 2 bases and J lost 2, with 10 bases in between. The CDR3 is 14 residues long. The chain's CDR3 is CASSYGRSTYEQYF. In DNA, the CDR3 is TGTGCCAGCAGTTACGGTAGGAGTACCTACGAGCAGTACTTC.

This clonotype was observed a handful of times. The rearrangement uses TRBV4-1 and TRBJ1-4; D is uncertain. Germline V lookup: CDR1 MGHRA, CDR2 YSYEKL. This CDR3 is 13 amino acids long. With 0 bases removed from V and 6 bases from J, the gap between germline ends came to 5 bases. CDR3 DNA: TGCGCCAGCAGCCAAGAGCCACATGAAAAACTGTTTTTT. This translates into CASSQEPHEKLFF.

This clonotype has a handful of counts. CDR3 DNA: TGTGCCAGCAGCGTCGGGGGCCCGAGCAATGAGCAGTTCTTC. Translation: CASSVGGPSNEQFF. The chain links TRBV9 to TRBJ2-1, with D possibly being TRBD1 or TRBD2 (6 bases each). The germline CDR1 and CDR2 sequences are SGDLS and YYNGEE. V dropped 2 bases and J dropped 6 bases, with 12 bases sitting between them. CDR3 length equals 14 residues.

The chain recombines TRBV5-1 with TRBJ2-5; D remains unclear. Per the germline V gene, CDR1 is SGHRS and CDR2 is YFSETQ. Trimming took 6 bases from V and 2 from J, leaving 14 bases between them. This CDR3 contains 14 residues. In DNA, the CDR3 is TGCGCCAGCACCTCACTACTTGGGCAAGAGACCCAGTACTTC. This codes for CASTSLLGQETQYF.

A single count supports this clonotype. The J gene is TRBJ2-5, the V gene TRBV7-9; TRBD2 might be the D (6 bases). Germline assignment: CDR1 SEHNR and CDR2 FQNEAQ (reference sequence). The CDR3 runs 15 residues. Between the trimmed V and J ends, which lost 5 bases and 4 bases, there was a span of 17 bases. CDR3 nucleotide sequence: TGTGCCAGCAGCCCGCTAAAAAGGGGAGGAGAGACCCAGTACTTC. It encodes CASSPLKRGGETQYF.

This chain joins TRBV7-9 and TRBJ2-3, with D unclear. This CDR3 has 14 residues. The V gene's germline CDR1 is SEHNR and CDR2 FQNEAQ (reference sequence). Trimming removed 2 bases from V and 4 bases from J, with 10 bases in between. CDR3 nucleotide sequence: TGTGCCAGCAGCTTATCGGCAATCCCAGATACGCAGTATTTT. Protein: CASSLSAIPDTQYF.

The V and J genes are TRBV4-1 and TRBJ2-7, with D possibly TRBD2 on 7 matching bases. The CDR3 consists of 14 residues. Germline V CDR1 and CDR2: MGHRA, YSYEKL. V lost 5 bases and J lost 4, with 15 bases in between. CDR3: CASSNGGGGYEQYF. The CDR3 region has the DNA TGCGCCAGCAGCAACGGGGGCGGGGGATACGAGCAGTACTTC.

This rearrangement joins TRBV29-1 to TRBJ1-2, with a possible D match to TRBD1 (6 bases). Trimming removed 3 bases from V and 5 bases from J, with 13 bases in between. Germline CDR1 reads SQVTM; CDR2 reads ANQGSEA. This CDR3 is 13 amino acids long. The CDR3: CSVDTGMNYGYTF. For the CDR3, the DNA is TGCAGCGTTGACACAGGGATGAATTATGGCTACACCTTC. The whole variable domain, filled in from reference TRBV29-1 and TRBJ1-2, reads SAVISQKPSRDICQRGTSLTIQCQVDSQVTMMFWYRQQPGQSLTLIATANQGSEATYESGFVIDKFPISRPNLTFSTLTVSNMSPEDSSIYLCSVDTGMNYGYTFGSGTRLTVV.

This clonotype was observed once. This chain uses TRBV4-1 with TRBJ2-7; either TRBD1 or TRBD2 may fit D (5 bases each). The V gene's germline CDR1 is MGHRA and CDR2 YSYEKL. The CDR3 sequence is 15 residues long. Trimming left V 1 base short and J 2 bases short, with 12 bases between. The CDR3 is CASSQAGTETYEQYF. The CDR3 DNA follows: TGCGCCAGCAGCCAAGCCGGGACGGAGACCTACGAGCAGTACTTC.

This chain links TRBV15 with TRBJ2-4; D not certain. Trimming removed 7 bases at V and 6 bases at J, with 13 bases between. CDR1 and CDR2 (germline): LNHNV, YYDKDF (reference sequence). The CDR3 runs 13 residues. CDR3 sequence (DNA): TGTGCCACCAACTTTCAGATCGGAAACATTCAGTACTTC. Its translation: CATNFQIGNIQYF.

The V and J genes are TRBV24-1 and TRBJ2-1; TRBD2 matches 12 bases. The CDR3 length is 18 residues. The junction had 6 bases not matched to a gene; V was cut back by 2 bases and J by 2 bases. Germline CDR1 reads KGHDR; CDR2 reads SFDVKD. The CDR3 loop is CATSDSGTSGRTYNEQFF. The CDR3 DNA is TGTGCCACCAGTGATTCTGGGACTAGCGGGCGAACCTACAATGAGCAGTTCTTC.

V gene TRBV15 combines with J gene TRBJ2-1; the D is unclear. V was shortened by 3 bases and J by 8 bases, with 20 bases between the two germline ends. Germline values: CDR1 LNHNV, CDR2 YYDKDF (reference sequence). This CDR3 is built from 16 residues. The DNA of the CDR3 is TGTGCCACCAGCAGTATGGGGTGGGAAGTGCGTGATGAGCAGTTCTTC. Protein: CATSSMGWEVRDEQFF.

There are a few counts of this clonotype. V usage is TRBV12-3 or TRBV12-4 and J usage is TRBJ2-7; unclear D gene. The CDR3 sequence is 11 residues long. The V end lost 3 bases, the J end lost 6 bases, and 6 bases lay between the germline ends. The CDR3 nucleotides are TGTGCCAGCAGTTTCTCGCGCGAGCAGTACTTC. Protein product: CASSFSREQYF.

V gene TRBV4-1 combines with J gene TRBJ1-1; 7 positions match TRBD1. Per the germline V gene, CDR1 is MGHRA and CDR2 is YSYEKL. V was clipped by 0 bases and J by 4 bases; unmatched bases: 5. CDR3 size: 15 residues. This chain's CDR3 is CASSQDWAGGTEAFF. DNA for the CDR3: TGCGCCAGCAGCCAAGATTGGGCAGGGGGCACTGAAGCTTTCTTT.

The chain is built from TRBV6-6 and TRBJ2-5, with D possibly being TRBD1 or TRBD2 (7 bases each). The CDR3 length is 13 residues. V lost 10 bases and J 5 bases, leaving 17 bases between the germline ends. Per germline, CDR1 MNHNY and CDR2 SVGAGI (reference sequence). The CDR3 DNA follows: TGTGCCACCAAGCAGGGGGGGCGGGAGACCCAGTACTTC. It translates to CATKQGGRETQYF.

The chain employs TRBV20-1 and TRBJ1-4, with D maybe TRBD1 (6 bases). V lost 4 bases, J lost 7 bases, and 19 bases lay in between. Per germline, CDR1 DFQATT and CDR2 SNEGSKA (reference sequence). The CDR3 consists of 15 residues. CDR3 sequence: CSANPRQGRGEKLFF. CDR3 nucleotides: TGCAGTGCTAACCCACGTCAGGGCAGGGGTGAAAAACTGTTTTTT.

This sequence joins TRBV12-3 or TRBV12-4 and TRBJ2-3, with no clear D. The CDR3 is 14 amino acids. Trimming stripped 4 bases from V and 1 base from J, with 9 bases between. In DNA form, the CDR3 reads TGTGCCAGCAGTTCCTCGCAGGGCACAGATACGCAGTATTTT. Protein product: CASSSSQGTDTQYF.

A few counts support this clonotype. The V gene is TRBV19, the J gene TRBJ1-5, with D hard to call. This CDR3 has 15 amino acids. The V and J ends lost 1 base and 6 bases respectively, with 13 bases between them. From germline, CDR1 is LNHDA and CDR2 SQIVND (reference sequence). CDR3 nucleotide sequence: TGTGCCAGTAGTATAGTGGCAACTCAGCGTCAGCCCCAGCATTTT. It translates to CASSIVATQRQPQHF. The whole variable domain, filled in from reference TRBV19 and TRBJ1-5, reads DGGITQSPKYLFRKEGQNVTLSCEQNLNHDAMYWYRQDPGQGLRLIYYSQIVNDFQKGDIAEGYSVSREKKESFPLTVTSAQKNPTAFYLCASSIVATQRQPQHFGDGTRLSIL.

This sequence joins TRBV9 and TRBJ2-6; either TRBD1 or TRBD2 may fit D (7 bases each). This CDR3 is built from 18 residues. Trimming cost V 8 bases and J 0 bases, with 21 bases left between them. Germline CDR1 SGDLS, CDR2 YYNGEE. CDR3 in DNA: TGTGCCAGTCAAGAGGCAGGGGGGGGCATCTCTGGGGCCAACGTCCTGACTTTC. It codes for CASQEAGGGISGANVLTF.

The CDR3 is CASTPKTSGIETQYF. CDR3 coding DNA: TGTGCCAGCACCCCCAAGACTAGCGGGATAGAGACCCAGTACTTC. The V and J genes are TRBV11-3 and TRBJ2-5; 11 bases align to TRBD2. V gave up 7 bases and J gave up 4 bases; unmatched junction bases: 8. The V gene's germline CDR1 is SGHNT and CDR2 YENEEA. The CDR3 is made up of 15 amino acids.

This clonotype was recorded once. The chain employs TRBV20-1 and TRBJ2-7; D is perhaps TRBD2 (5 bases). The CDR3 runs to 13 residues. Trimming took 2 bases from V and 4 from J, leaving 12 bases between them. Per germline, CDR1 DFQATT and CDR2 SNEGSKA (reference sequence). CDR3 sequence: CSARRGLAYEQYF. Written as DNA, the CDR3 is TGCAGTGCTAGACGCGGGTTGGCGTACGAGCAGTACTTC.